Listed below are T cell receptor beta chains from one sample, sequenced in a study of blood T cell repertoires in COVID-19. Profiling relied on immunoSEQ multiplex PCR, and the TCRdb table lists in-frame clones only, not all of them. The sample lists around 140,000 clones; roughly three quarters were seen once. The specimen was peripheral blood. The receptors originated from a woman aged 70-85 years with acute or convalescent COVID-19. Both conserved end residues are part of each CDR3.

CDR3 length	V gene	J gene	CDR3 protein
13	TRBV30	TRBJ2-1	CAWIGSWGGGQFF
16	TRBV4-1	TRBJ2-1	CASSQAPSVSYNEQFF
13	TRBV9	TRBJ1-1	CASSVSPDSEAFF
15	TRBV10-3	TRBJ2-2	CAISSGQGNTGELFF
13	TRBV6-5	TRBJ1-5	CASSQGGGQPQHF
16	TRBV4-3	TRBJ2-5	CASSQDLALSGETQYF
16	TRBV5-1	TRBJ1-6	CASSLPGQGANSPLHF
11	TRBV29-1	TRBJ1-2	CSVAENYGYTF
14	TRBV3-1/TRBV3-2	TRBJ2-7	CASSQEDRAYEQYF
15	TRBV5-1	TRBJ1-4	CASSFEGATNEKLFF
13	TRBV28	TRBJ1-1	CASSLTGSTEAFF
14	TRBV10-3	TRBJ1-2	CAISGQGNDYGYTF
15	TRBV6-5	TRBJ2-1	CASTSAAGGNNEQFF
14	TRBV15	TRBJ2-2	CATSRRDRGGELFF
13	TRBV6-5	TRBJ1-4	CAPPDRGREKLFF
14	TRBV27	TRBJ2-3	CASSFVAGSDTQYF
13	TRBV19	TRBJ1-2	CASSFDRAYGYTF
14	TRBV28	TRBJ1-2	CASSSGTGHYGYTF
14	TRBV4-1	TRBJ1-2	CASSQDGAGGRYTF
14	TRBV5-6	TRBJ2-7	CASSWGTRGYEQYF
15	TRBV5-5	TRBJ2-3	CASSFSRQDTDTQYF
15	TRBV29-1	TRBJ2-2	CSVEDWTGDTGELFF
15	TRBV7-7	TRBJ2-5	CASSRTPSPGETQYF
14	TRBV5-1	TRBJ1-1	CASSPKGGSTEAFF
16	TRBV14	TRBJ2-1	CASSQESSGGYNEQFF
18	TRBV14	TRBJ1-5	CASSQAPRQGAGNQPQHF
17	TRBV12-5	TRBJ2-3	CASGLSPSRAYTDTQYF
14	TRBV6-5	TRBJ2-3	CASSYQGEPDTQYF
17	TRBV27	TRBJ2-3	CASSLGRGEVNTDTQYF
17	TRBV5-1	TRBJ2-4	CASSLVWTGDPKNIQYF
14	TRBV5-1	TRBJ1-1	CASSLGGNQGEAFF
14	TRBV28	TRBJ2-2	CASSLPRESGELFF
15	TRBV12-5	TRBJ1-2	CASGPLQGDGYGYTF
17	TRBV5-4	TRBJ1-1	CASSLGNRGRTRTEAFF
13	TRBV28	TRBJ2-7	CASSEGQVHEQYF
14	TRBV12-5	TRBJ1-4	CASGQGTGNEKLFF
11	TRBV20-1	TRBJ2-7	CSASRGIEQYF
16	TRBV6-1	TRBJ2-1	CASSELQVSPAHEQFF
14	TRBV9	TRBJ1-1	CASSPGGRSTEAFF
14	TRBV10-3	TRBJ2-7	CAVRGRSAGDEQYF
12	TRBV19	TRBJ1-5	CASGQGDQPQHF
14	TRBV28	TRBJ1-5	CASRIQGKNQPQHF
16	TRBV4-3	TRBJ1-1	CASSQDPRHWDTEAFF
14	TRBV5-6	TRBJ1-2	CASSPVDSNYGYTF
12	TRBV19	TRBJ1-5	CASSIGSLAQHF
14	TRBV19	TRBJ2-2	CASSIYSNTGELFF
15	TRBV5-1	TRBJ1-2	CASSLVPNSRYGYTF
16	TRBV11-2	TRBJ2-1	CASRDAARGSYNEQFF
17	TRBV6-2/TRBV6-3	TRBJ2-5	CASSHGAGRGPWETQYF
18	TRBV7-7	TRBJ2-1	CASSLAHASGGSYNEQFF
14	TRBV10-1	TRBJ1-4	CASSEAGPNEKLFF
15	TRBV7-9	TRBJ2-2	CASGTEGARTGELFF
16	TRBV28	TRBJ2-1	CASSRPWHRGFNEQFF
13	TRBV29-1	TRBJ2-3	CSVERSRPDTQYF
12	TRBV12-3/TRBV12-4	TRBJ1-2	CASTTVGAGYTF
15	TRBV19	TRBJ2-1	CASSMFQGTYNEQFF
11	TRBV20-1	TRBJ2-1	CSAFNNNEQFF